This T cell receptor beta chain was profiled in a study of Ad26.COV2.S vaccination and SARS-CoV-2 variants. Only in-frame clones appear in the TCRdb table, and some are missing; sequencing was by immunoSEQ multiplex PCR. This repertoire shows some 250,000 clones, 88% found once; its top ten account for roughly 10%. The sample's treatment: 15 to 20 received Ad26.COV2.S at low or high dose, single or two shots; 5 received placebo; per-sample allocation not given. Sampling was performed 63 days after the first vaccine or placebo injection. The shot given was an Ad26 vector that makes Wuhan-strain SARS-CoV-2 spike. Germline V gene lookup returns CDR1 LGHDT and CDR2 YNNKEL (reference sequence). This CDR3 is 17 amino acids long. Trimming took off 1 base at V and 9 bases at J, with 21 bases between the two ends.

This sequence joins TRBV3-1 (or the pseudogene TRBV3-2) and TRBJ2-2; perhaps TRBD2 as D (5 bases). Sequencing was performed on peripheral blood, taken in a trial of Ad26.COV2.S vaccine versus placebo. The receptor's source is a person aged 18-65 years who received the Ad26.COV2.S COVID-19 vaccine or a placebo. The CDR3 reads CASSQVTRTRASRELFF. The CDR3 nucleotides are TGTGCCAGCAGCCAAGTAACTAGGACTCGGGCGAGTAGGGAGCTGTTTTTT.